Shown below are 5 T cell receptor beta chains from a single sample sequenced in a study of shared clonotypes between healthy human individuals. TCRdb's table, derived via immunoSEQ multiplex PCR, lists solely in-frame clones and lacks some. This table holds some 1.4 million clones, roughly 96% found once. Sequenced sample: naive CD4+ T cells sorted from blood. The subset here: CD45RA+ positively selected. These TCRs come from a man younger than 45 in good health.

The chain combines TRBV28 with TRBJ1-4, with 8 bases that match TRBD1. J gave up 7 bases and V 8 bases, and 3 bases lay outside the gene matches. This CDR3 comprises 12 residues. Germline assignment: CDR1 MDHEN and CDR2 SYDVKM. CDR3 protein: CASGTGPEKLFF. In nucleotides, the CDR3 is TGTGCCAGCGGGACAGGTCCTGAAAAACTGTTTTTT.

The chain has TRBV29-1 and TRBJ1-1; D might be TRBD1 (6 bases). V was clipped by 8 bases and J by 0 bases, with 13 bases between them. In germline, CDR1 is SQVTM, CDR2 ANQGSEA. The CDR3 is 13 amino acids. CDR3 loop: CSSAGQLNTEAFF. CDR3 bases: TGCAGCAGCGCCGGACAGTTGAACACTGAAGCTTTCTTT.

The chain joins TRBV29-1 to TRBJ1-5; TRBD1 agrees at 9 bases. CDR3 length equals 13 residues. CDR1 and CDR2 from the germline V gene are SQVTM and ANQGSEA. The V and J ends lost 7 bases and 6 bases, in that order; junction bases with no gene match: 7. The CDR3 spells CSGQQGAVQPQHF. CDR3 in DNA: TGCAGCGGACAACAGGGGGCTGTTCAGCCCCAGCATTTT.

This chain's CDR3 is CASSPKGGTSGSDEQFF. Here the CDR3 DNA reads TGTGCCAGCTCACCTAAGGGAGGGACTAGCGGGAGTGATGAGCAGTTCTTC. This chain connects TRBV18 to TRBJ2-1; 14 nucleotides line up with TRBD2. The J segment lost 8 bases and the V segment lost 3 bases, leaving 9 bases of the junction unmatched. In germline, CDR1 is KGHSH, CDR2 LQKENI. CDR3 length equals 17 residues. Based on the CDR3 plus reference TRBV18 and TRBJ2-1, the full variable domain is NAGVMQNPRHLVRRRGQEARLRCSPMKGHSHVYWYRQLPEEGLKFMVYLQKENIIDESGMPKERFSAEFPKEGPSILRIQQVVRGDSAAYFCASSPKGGTSGSDEQFFGPGTRLTVL.

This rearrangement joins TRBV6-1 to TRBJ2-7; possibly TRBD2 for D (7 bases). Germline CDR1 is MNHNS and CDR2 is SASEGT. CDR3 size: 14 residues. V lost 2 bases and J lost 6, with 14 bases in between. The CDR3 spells CASSEMKGGREQYF. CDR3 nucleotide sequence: TGTGCCAGCAGTGAAATGAAGGGGGGGCGCGAGCAGTACTTC.